A selection of T cell receptor beta chains follows, all from one sample in a study of blood T cell repertoires in COVID-19. TCRdb keeps only in-frame clones here, not all; method: immunoSEQ multiplex PCR. The table records roughly 160,000 clones, 70% to 90% of them present only once. The sample comprised peripheral blood. These receptors came from a woman in her 50s with COVID-19, enrolled during active disease. Both conserved end residues are part of each CDR3. Each record gives: CDR3 protein, CDR3 DNA, J gene, D gene, clone size, V gene. A D gene is named only where the DNA matches it firmly. Clone size is not always given. Where it is, it says once, few, many or a class for expanded clones.

CASRRETDTQYF	TGTGCCAGCAGGAGGGAGACAGATACGCAGTATTTT	TRBJ2-3	.	.	TRBV11-3
CAWSVMTAGVGYTF	TGTGCCTGGAGTGTAATGACGGCCGGAGTGGGCTACACCTTC	TRBJ1-2	.	.	TRBV30
CASSLAAGQGSYEQYF	TGTGCCAGCAGCTTAGCGGCGGGACAGGGTTCCTACGAGCAGTACTTC	TRBJ2-7	TRBD1	.	TRBV7-6
CASSTTAGQGGNQPQHF	TGTGCCAGTAGTACGACCGCGGGACAGGGAGGCAATCAGCCCCAGCATTTT	TRBJ1-5	TRBD1	.	TRBV19
CAISDPTGGYEQYF	TGTGCCATCAGTGACCCCACAGGGGGCTACGAGCAGTACTTC	TRBJ2-7	TRBD1	once	TRBV10-3
CSVAWIAGGSTDTQYF	TGCAGCGTTGCATGGATAGCGGGGGGGAGCACAGATACGCAGTATTTT	TRBJ2-3	TRBD2	few	TRBV29-1
CASSVGTDSGNTIYF	TGTGCCAGCAGCGTAGGGACAGACTCTGGAAACACCATATATTTT	TRBJ1-3	.	few	TRBV9
CASSSIPGQGETYEQYF	TGCGCCAGCAGCTCAATTCCGGGACAGGGGGAGACCTACGAGCAGTACTTC	TRBJ2-7	TRBD1	once	TRBV5-1
CASSEGIGLAGGVSYNEQFF	TGCGCCAGCAGTGAGGGGATTGGACTAGCGGGGGGTGTCTCCTACAATGAGCAGTTCTTC	TRBJ2-1	TRBD2	once	TRBV10-1
CASSPMSGSGNTIYF	TGTGCCAGCAGCCCAATGTCGGGGTCTGGAAACACCATATATTTT	TRBJ1-3	.	.	TRBV7-3
CASSSVLSGGTYNEQFF	TGTGCCAGCAGCAGCGTTTTAAGCGGGGGGACCTACAATGAGCAGTTCTTC	TRBJ2-1	TRBD2	.	TRBV4-2
CASSLVTGAGYTF	TGTGCCAGCAGTTTAGTGACAGGGGCTGGCTACACCTTC	TRBJ1-2	TRBD1	.	TRBV12-3/TRBV12-4
CASSQVTDRLGNTEAFF	TGTGCCAGCAGCCAAGTGACTGACCGCCTCGGGAACACTGAAGCTTTCTTT	TRBJ1-1	.	.	TRBV3-1/TRBV3-2
CAGTGGPRGAKNIQYF	TGTGCCGGGACAGGGGGCCCACGAGGTGCCAAAAACATTCAGTACTTC	TRBJ2-4	TRBD1	.	TRBV6-4
CASSRPSGGGTDTQYF	TGTGCCAGCAGTCGTCCTAGCGGGGGGGGCACAGATACGCAGTATTTT	TRBJ2-3	TRBD2	once	TRBV6-2/TRBV6-3
CASSIDFLAGLSETQYF	TGTGCCAGTAGTATAGATTTTCTAGCGGGGCTTTCGGAGACCCAGTACTTC	TRBJ2-5	TRBD2	.	TRBV19
CASSWLAGGIQYF	TGTGCCAGCAGCTGGCTAGCGGGCGGCATTCAGTACTTC	TRBJ2-4	TRBD2	.	TRBV12-3/TRBV12-4
CSAGLAIEQFF	TGCAGTGCAGGACTAGCTATTGAGCAGTTCTTC	TRBJ2-1	TRBD2	.	TRBV20-1